What follows describes a single T cell receptor (beta chain). The source of the sample is a study of blood T cell repertoires in COVID-19. Overall study context: From T cells, B-cell-depleted T cells, or PBMCs came the material, which was cDNA or gDNA.

Trimming removed 6 bases from V and 4 bases from J; junction bases left unmatched: 4. Germline loops: CDR1 SGHRS, CDR2 YFSETQ. The CDR3 has 15 residues. Source study methods: Estimated nucleated cell counts came from reference gene primer amplification. Clones were sequenced by immunoSEQ multiplex PCR, and TCRdb holds only the in-frame ones, with some missing. The DNA was the basis for D and trimming; V, J and clone size are from that table. The profile shows fewer than 85,000 clones, 85% to 90% of them singletons. Sample: peripheral blood. This chain connects TRBV5-1 to TRBJ2-1, with 13 bases that match TRBD2. The sequence came from a man aged 50 or older with active COVID-19. CDR3 residues: CASKGLAGEYNEQFF. DNA of the CDR3: TGCGCCAGCAAAGGACTAGCGGGGGAGTACAATGAGCAGTTCTTC.